This record concerns one T cell receptor (beta chain) sequence. No antigen is known for it. This sample is part of a study of shared clonotypes between healthy human individuals. General study findings and limits: Few donors limited the genetic and exposure-history diversity represented. The four-donor shared clonotypes exceeded non-shared clonotypes in generation probability, with non-shared ones scoring lower.

Germline CDR1 reads MNHEY; CDR2 reads SVGAGI. The CDR3 loop spans 14 amino acids. Trimming shortened V by 0 bases and J by 8 bases, and 11 bases separated the two germline ends. Replicate PCRs from sorted subsets contained roughly 200 ng DNA, which is around 30,000 T cell genomes. The table came from immunoSEQ multiplex PCR; TCRdb's copy has only in-frame clones and leaves some out. The sample contains millions of clones, 85% to 95% of which appear only once. Into CD45RA+ naive and CD45RA-negative memory subsets, the CD4+ cells were split. This TCR was sampled from a man between 18 and 29 years old in good health. The J gene is TRBJ2-1, the V gene TRBV6-5; tentative D call: TRBD2 (6 bases). The specimen sequenced was naive CD4+ T cells sorted from blood. Regarding subset: CD45RA+ positively selected. The CDR3 bases are TGTGCCAGCAGTTACTCTCGACTAGTCTATGAGCAGTTCTTC. Translating gives CASSYSRLVYEQFF.